Presented here are 24 T cell receptor beta chains from one specimen sequenced in a study of post-analysis software for immune sequencing data. Study-level results: The five TRBV segments detected at higher frequency in patients than in controls included TRBV5-6, TRBV5-1 and TRBV20-1.

The antigens for these receptors are not known. TCR beta libraries were prepared from cDNA with unique molecular identifiers. Via MiXCR, TCRdb re-called the PCR reads, giving one row per CDR3 protein. The sample holds about 820,000 distinct CDR3 sequences, roughly 58% seen once. What was sequenced was blood. Receptors originate from a girl aged 10-17 years with multiple sclerosis.

This clonotype came up a few times. Here the CDR3 reads CASSSGLAGNEQYF. CDR3 nucleotides: TGTGCCAGCAGCTCCGGACTAGCGGGAAATGAGCAGTACTTC. The chain carries TRBV7-2 and TRBJ2-7, with 12 nucleotides matching TRBD2. The CDR3 sequence is 14 residues long. Looked up from germline, CDR1 is SGHTA and CDR2 is FQGNSA. V dropped 4 bases and J dropped 7; count of bases not matched to a gene: 5. Filled out from reference TRBV7-2 and TRBJ2-7, the complete variable domain reads GAGVSQSPSNKVTEKGKDVELRCDPISGHTALYWYRQSLGQGLEFLIYFQGNSAPDKSGLPSDRFSAERTGGSVSTLTIQRTQQEDSAVYLCASSSGLAGNEQYFGPGTRLTVT.

In its sample, this clonotype was seen a few times. V gene TRBV10-3 combines with J gene TRBJ2-3; 7 bases are shared with TRBD2. Germline trimming cut 0 bases from V and 3 bases from J; bases unmatched to any gene: 3. Germline lookup yields CDR1 ENHRY and CDR2 SYGVKD. The CDR3 covers 15 residues. CDR3 in amino acids: CAISESAGITDTQYF. The CDR3 DNA follows: TGTGCCATCAGTGAGTCAGCGGGAATTACAGATACGCAGTATTTT.

CDR3 nucleotides: TGTGCCAGCAGCTCCGGACAGGGTGGGCCAAACTATGGCTACACCTTC. It translates to CASSSGQGGPNYGYTF. J is TRBJ1-2 and V is TRBV7-2; 8 bases align to TRBD1. J lost 2 bases, V lost 4 bases, and 9 bases had no gene match. The CDR3 is 16 amino acids. Germline loops: CDR1 SGHTA, CDR2 FQGNSA. Drawing the rest from reference TRBV7-2 and TRBJ1-2, the complete variable domain is GAGVSQSPSNKVTEKGKDVELRCDPISGHTALYWYRQSLGQGLEFLIYFQGNSAPDKSGLPSDRFSAERTGGSVSTLTIQRTQQEDSAVYLCASSSGQGGPNYGYTFGSGTRLTVV.

Of note for this clonotype: Germline is not matched at one junction end, which may reflect a read error. This chain links TRBV20-1 with TRBJ2-5; 11 bases fit TRBD2. Germline V gene lookup returns CDR1 DFQATT and CDR2 SNEGSKA (reference sequence). The CDR3 extends over 14 amino acids. CDR3 nucleotides: TGCAGTGCTAGACTAGCGGGAGGACAAGAGGCCCAGTACTTC. Translating it yields CSARLAGGQEAQYF.

This chain uses TRBV7-2 with TRBJ1-2; a possible D gene is TRBD1 (5 bases). CDR1 and CDR2 (germline): SGHTA, FQGNSA. This CDR3 comprises 13 residues. Trimming left V 5 bases short and J 3 bases short, with 10 bases between. The CDR3 protein is CASSPQTDYGYTF. Here the CDR3 DNA reads TGTGCCAGCAGCCCCCAGACAGACTATGGCTACACCTTC. The whole variable domain, filled in from reference TRBV7-2 and TRBJ1-2, reads GAGVSQSPSNKVTEKGKDVELRCDPISGHTALYWYRQSLGQGLEFLIYFQGNSAPDKSGLPSDRFSAERTGGSVSTLTIQRTQQEDSAVYLCASSPQTDYGYTFGSGTRLTVV.

The sample holds a few counts of this clonotype. The CDR3 nucleotides are TGCAGCGTGTCCGGGACTAGCGGTACCTACGAGCAGTACTTC. This sequence encodes CSVSGTSGTYEQYF. This rearrangement joins TRBV29-1 to TRBJ2-7; TRBD2 aligns across 11 bases. Looked up from germline, CDR1 is SQVTM and CDR2 is ANQGSEA. This CDR3 contains 14 residues. V lost 6 bases, J lost 2 bases, and 6 bases stayed unmatched.

This clonotype was detected a few times. The genes are TRBV3-1 and TRBJ2-5, with 7 bases that match TRBD1. In germline, CDR1 is LGHDT, CDR2 YNNKEL (reference sequence). The CDR3 consists of 15 residues. V shed 10 bases, J shed 3 bases, and the junction held 14 bases outside the gene matches. The CDR3 DNA reads TGTGCCACCGCCCGGACAGGAGTATCAAAAGAGACCCAGTACTTC. This codes for CATARTGVSKETQYF.

The rearrangement links TRBV7-9 to TRBJ2-3, with 9 nucleotides matching TRBD2. This CDR3 region has 15 residues. From germline, CDR1 is SEHNR and CDR2 FQNEAQ (reference sequence). V gave up 2 bases and J gave up 6 bases; unmatched junction bases: 6. CDR3 protein: CASSLPASGTDTQYF. The CDR3 DNA reads as TGTGCCAGCAGCTTACCGGCTAGCGGGACGGATACGCAGTATTTT.

The table lists this clonotype with a few counts. The genes are TRBV5-6 and TRBJ1-2; 8 bases are a match to TRBD1. J gave up 6 bases and V 2 bases, and 9 bases lay outside the gene matches. The V gene's germline CDR1 is SGHDT and CDR2 YYEEEE. CDR3 length: 15 amino acids. The CDR3 loop is CASSFRDRSFHGYTF. The CDR3 nucleotides read TGTGCCAGCAGCTTTCGGGACAGGTCTTTCCATGGCTACACCTTC.

This sequence joins TRBV20-1 and TRBJ1-1, with TRBD1 as a possible D gene (6 bases). The V gene's germline CDR1 is DFQATT and CDR2 SNEGSKA (reference sequence). This CDR3 contains 13 residues. CDR3 sequence: CSASQGPNTEAFF. DNA of the CDR3: TGCAGCGCGTCACAGGGTCCAAACACTGAAGCTTTCTTT.

The J gene is TRBJ2-4, the V gene TRBV12-3 or TRBV12-4; 7 bases map to TRBD2. V shed 7 bases and J 0 bases; nucleotides not matched to a gene: 3. The CDR3 extends over 14 amino acids. Written as DNA, the CDR3 is TGTGCCAGCAAAACGGGGGGAGCCAAAAACATTCAGTACTTC. Protein product: CASKTGGAKNIQYF.

The V gene is TRBV6-2 or TRBV6-3, the J gene TRBJ2-7; perhaps TRBD1 as D (6 bases). The germline CDR1 and CDR2 sequences are MNHEY and SVGEGT. The length of the CDR3 is 15 residues. The V gene lost 0 bases and the J gene lost 5 bases, with 14 bases spanning the gap. This CDR3 reads CASSYSRQGSHEQYF. As DNA, the CDR3 is TGTGCCAGCAGTTACTCAAGGCAGGGGTCCCACGAGCAGTACTTC.

This clonotype was recorded once. V and J are TRBV20-1 and TRBJ2-2; TRBD2 matches 9 bases. Germline V lookup: CDR1 DFQATT, CDR2 SNEGSKA (reference sequence). Losses at the gene ends were 2 bases for V and 4 bases for J; bases not matched to a gene: 11. The CDR3 runs 17 residues. The CDR3 nucleotides read TGCAGTGCTAGACCAGGGGGTAGCGGGAGTCCCACCGGGGAGCTGTTTTTT. Translated, it gives CSARPGGSGSPTGELFF.

This clonotype was seen a handful of times. This chain uses TRBV10-3 with TRBJ2-7; D may be TRBD1 or TRBD2 (5 bases each). The CDR3 length is 11 residues. Trimming shortened V by 9 bases and J by 7 bases, and 13 bases separated the two germline ends. CDR1 is ENHRY and CDR2 is SYGVKD in the germline V gene. CDR3 loop: CAMGPGAEQYF. In nucleotides, the CDR3 is TGTGCCATGGGACCCGGGGCTGAGCAGTACTTC.

This clonotype has a handful of counts. This chain links TRBV5-1 with TRBJ2-4; 11 nucleotides agree with TRBD2. The last part of the DNA fits TRBJ2-7 better; the J call may be wrong. The CDR3 has 18 amino acids. CDR1 is SGHRS and CDR2 is YFSETQ in the germline V gene. This chain's CDR3 is CASSLAGVAGGPSYEQYF. CDR3 DNA: TGCGCCAGCAGCTTGGCCGGAGTAGCGGGAGGGCCGAGCTACGAGCAGTACTTC.

This clonotype showed up just a few times. The chain recombines TRBV20-1 with TRBJ2-4; a possible D gene is TRBD2 (5 bases). The CDR3 runs to 14 residues. V lost 3 bases, J lost 3 bases, and 12 bases lay in between. CDR1 is DFQATT and CDR2 is SNEGSKA in the germline V gene (reference sequence). The CDR3 sequence: CSASVSGGKNIQYF. In DNA, the CDR3 is TGCAGTGCTAGTGTCAGCGGTGGCAAAAACATTCAGTACTTC.

The sample holds a few counts of this clonotype. The J gene is TRBJ2-3, the V gene TRBV18; D remains unclear. Trimming took 5 bases from V and 0 from J, leaving 6 bases between them. The length of the CDR3 is 13 residues. In germline, CDR1 is KGHSH, CDR2 LQKENI. In DNA, the CDR3 is TGTGCCAGCTCATCCCAGAGCACAGATACGCAGTATTTT. Its translation is CASSSQSTDTQYF. Supplemented by reference TRBV18 and TRBJ2-3, the full variable domain reads NAGVMQNPRHLVRRRGQEARLRCSPMKGHSHVYWYRQLPEEGLKFMVYLQKENIIDESGMPKERFSAEFPKEGPSILRIQQVVRGDSAAYFCASSSQSTDTQYFGPGTRLTVL.

The chain uses TRBV12-3 or TRBV12-4 and TRBJ2-1; D not resolved. Trimming cost V 4 bases and J 5 bases, with 15 bases left between them. The CDR3 spans 15 residues. For the CDR3, the DNA is TGTGCCAGCAGTTACTATAATACGCCCGACAATGAGCAGTTCTTC. It encodes CASSYYNTPDNEQFF.

V and J are TRBV29-1 and TRBJ2-3; 10 nucleotides line up with TRBD2. CDR1 is SQVTM and CDR2 is ANQGSEA in the germline V gene. The CDR3 runs to 19 residues. V gave up 0 bases and J gave up 5 bases; unmatched junction bases: 17. Here the CDR3 reads CSVEDRASGRADAGDTQYF. For the CDR3, the DNA is TGCAGCGTTGAAGATCGGGCTAGCGGGAGAGCCGACGCTGGAGATACGCAGTATTTT.

This chain joins TRBV5-1 and TRBJ2-7, with D perhaps TRBD2 (5 bases). The ends were cut back, 0 bases at V and 0 bases at J, with 10 bases in the middle. Germline CDR1 reads SGHRS; CDR2 reads YFSETQ. The CDR3 is 15 residues long. CDR3 sequence reads: CASSLVGSDSYEQYF. CDR3 bases: TGCGCCAGCAGCTTGGTAGGTAGCGACTCCTACGAGCAGTACTTC.

This chain uses TRBV4-2 with TRBJ1-5; D gene ambiguous. Trimming shortened V by 3 bases and J by 2 bases, and 14 bases separated the two germline ends. The length of the CDR3 is 16 residues. Germline V gene sequence: CDR1 LGHNA, CDR2 YNFKEQ. CDR3 amino acids: CASSHHEDAGNQPQHF. The CDR3 DNA follows: TGTGCCAGCAGCCACCACGAAGACGCGGGCAATCAGCCCCAGCATTTT.

The chain combines TRBV4-1 with TRBJ2-2; D possibly corresponds to TRBD1 (6 bases). Trimming took 4 bases from V and 2 from J, leaving 11 bases between them. The length of the CDR3 is 15 residues. CDR1 MGHRA and CDR2 YSYEKL come from the germline V gene. For the CDR3, the DNA is TGCGCCAGCAGCCTCGAACAGGGCAACACCGGGGAGCTGTTTTTT. Residues: CASSLEQGNTGELFF.

The rearrangement joins TRBV5-1 to TRBJ2-5; the D gene is possibly TRBD2 (6 bases). The J call may be in error: the DNA end matches TRBJ2-7 better. CDR1 is SGHRS and CDR2 is YFSETQ in the germline V gene. CDR3 length: 13 residues. The CDR3 DNA reads as TGCGCCAGCAGCGTGGGGACTCCGTACGAGCAGTACTTC. As protein: CASSVGTPYEQYF.

The J gene is TRBJ2-7, the V gene TRBV3-1; no clear D gene. In germline, CDR1 is LGHDT, CDR2 YNNKEL (reference sequence). The CDR3 has 13 amino acids. V lost 0 bases and J 7 bases, leaving 10 bases between the germline ends. The CDR3 DNA is TGTGCCAGCAGCCAAGATATTCTTAGGGAGCAGTACTTC. Translating gives CASSQDILREQYF.